The 4 T cell receptor beta chains below all came from one sample that was sequenced in a study of T cell repertoires in cytomegalovirus infection. TCRdb analysed the reads with MiXCR anew, one entry per CDR3 protein. The sample lists roughly 160,000 distinct CDR3 sequences; less than 25% were seen once. No antigens are known for them. The material was CD8+ T cells from cultured PBMCs, obtained from culture after CMV antigen stimulation. Receptor source: a human donor in good health (CMV status not recorded). Some clones in this sample may be carry-over from other donors' samples.

V usage is TRBV4-2 and J usage is TRBJ1-1, with D hard to call. The V gene's germline CDR1 is LGHNA and CDR2 YNFKEQ. The CDR3 spans 13 residues. The ends were cut back, 4 bases at V and 0 bases at J, with 6 bases in the middle. CDR3 nucleotides: TGTGCCAGCAGCCCTTATATGAACACTGAAGCTTTCTTT. Protein product: CASSPYMNTEAFF.

This clonotype was counted only a few times. The chain joins TRBV6-2 or TRBV6-3 to TRBJ1-4; no clear D gene. Germline-derived CDR1 and CDR2 are MNHEY and SVGEGT. CDR3 size: 15 residues. Trimming cost V 0 bases and J 5 bases, with 10 bases left between them. CDR3 DNA: TGTGCCAGCAGTTACTCGTCGAGTAGCAATGAAAAACTGTTTTTT. This gives the protein CASSYSSSSNEKLFF.

The V call is TRBV7-9, the J call TRBJ1-5; D unclear. CDR1 and CDR2 from the germline V gene are SEHNR and FQNEAQ (reference sequence). This CDR3 comprises 12 residues. Trimming removed 1 base from V and 9 bases from J, with 7 bases in between. The CDR3: CASSLGAGPQHF. The CDR3 nucleotides read TGTGCCAGCAGCTTAGGAGCAGGGCCCCAGCATTTT.

This clonotype has only a few counts. The gene calls are TRBV7-6 and TRBJ2-1, with 10 positions matching TRBD1. This CDR3 comprises 15 residues. Trimming at V came to 5 bases and at J to 4 bases, leaving 5 bases not matched to a gene. From germline, CDR1 is SGHVS and CDR2 FNYEAQ. The chain's CDR3 is CASSRDRGQYNEQFF. CDR3 nucleotide sequence: TGTGCCAGCAGCCGAGACAGGGGGCAGTACAATGAGCAGTTCTTC.